This record concerns one TCR beta chain sequence. This entry comes from a study of blood T cell repertoires in COVID-19. About the study: The analysed material was cDNA or gDNA that came from T cells, B-cell-depleted T cells, or PBMCs.

The assay was immunoSEQ multiplex PCR, and TCRdb's table has in-frame clones only and misses some. The sample carries 400,000 to 450,000 clones, approximately 88% recorded once. A Seattle source enrolled patients during active infection and followed them longitudinally. The ends were cut back, 1 base at V and 8 bases at J, with 11 bases in the middle. Germline lookup yields CDR1 MNHEY and CDR2 SVGAGI. The CDR3 is made up of 13 amino acids. The chain combines TRBV6-5 with TRBJ1-2; D remains ambiguous. Sequenced input: peripheral blood. The receptor comes from a woman aged 50 to 60 with COVID-19, enrolled during active disease. The CDR3 DNA reads as TGTGCCAGCAGTTACTTCGACTTTGAAGGCTACACCTTC. Translated, it gives CASSYFDFEGYTF.